This T cell receptor (beta chain) was found in a study of cytomegalovirus exposure and HLA in healthy donors. Regarding the study as a whole: A later analysis found that most CMV-associated TCR beta chains appeared HLA-restricted.

With regard to this clone: Its antigen remains unidentified.

Each of the donors was a healthy bone marrow donor. Unrecorded immune exposure was likely among donors, who were nominally healthy when sampled. The CDR3 contains 17 residues. The V gene lost 1 base and the J gene lost 2 bases, with 12 bases spanning the gap. Germline CDR1 and CDR2: MGHRA and YSYEKL. In the PCR, 60 Vbeta and 13 Jbeta primers were used. Generated by immunoSEQ multiplex PCR, the TCRdb table keeps only in-frame clones and is missing some. The sample contains 150,000 to 200,000 clones, around 78% of which appear only once. The receptor's source is a young man in good health and CMV-seronegative. Sequenced: PBMCs. The chain employs TRBV4-1 and TRBJ1-6, with D perhaps TRBD1 (6 bases). This CDR3 is CASSQGGHLAYNSPLHF. For the CDR3, the DNA is TGCGCCAGCAGCCAAGGGGGACACCTAGCCTATAATTCACCCCTCCACTTT.